This record concerns one T cell receptor beta chain sequence. CDR1 is MGHRA, CDR2 YSYEKL, per germline. The CDR3 is 16 residues long. V shed 3 bases and J shed 1 base, with 15 bases lying between them. TCRdb processed the 5' RACE reads anew with MiXCR; each CDR3 protein has one entry. The sample contains tens of thousands of distinct CDR3 sequences, roughly 25% of which appear only once. The sorted Tregs were CD4+CD25+CD127-/low cells. The clonotype was recovered from a female donor with breast cancer. The source material was tumor-infiltrating Tregs sorted from the breast tumor. The chain uses TRBV4-1 and TRBJ1-1, with D perhaps TRBD1 (5 bases). As DNA, the CDR3 is TGCGCCAGCAGCCAGGCCACCGGGACGGCGAACACTGAAGCTTTCTTT. Residues: CASSQATGTANTEAFF.